This entry is about one TCR beta chain. This clonotype was counted at least ten times. The target of this receptor is not known. There are no base qualities to consult, and no much larger clone falls within one base. The sample belongs to a study of T cells after yellow fever vaccination (dated by TCRdb to between 2017 and 2020). About the study as a whole: The SMART-Seq v4 Ultra Low Input RNA kit was used to prepare libraries from fractions with low cell numbers. To follow T-cell clones before and after both primary and booster YFV17D yellow fever vaccination, bulk TCR alpha and beta repertoires underwent longitudinal sequencing. Two healthy male donors made up the cohort, one aged 18 to 30 years and the other aged 30 to 40 years. Bulk PBMC replicates and cell subsets were isolated from blood drawn at multiple timepoints before and after both primary and secondary immunization.

The junction carries 11 bases between V and J, which are trimmed by 7 bases and 3 bases respectively. Reading from cysteine to phenylalanine, the CDR3 counts 13 amino acids. The retained sequence is limited to the CDR3, 39 bases, with the frame set at the first base. Sequences ENHRY (CDR1) and SYGVKD (CDR2) are obtained from the germline V gene. The treatment or condition label here, explained by the study, means: live attenuated yellow fever vaccine strain. PBMCs were isolated from peripheral blood using a standard Ficoll-Paque protocol. Dynabeads CD4 and CD8 positive selection kits were used to isolate the CD4 and CD8 T-cell fractions. TriZol was used to extract RNA from bulk PBMCs, CD4 and CD8 fractions, and dextramer-positive and dextramer-negative fractions. Synthesis of TCR cDNA relied on 5'RACE template switching, a step that introduced a universal primer site along with unique molecular identifiers. cDNA synthesis was primed from both the TCR alpha and TCR beta constant segments. Library amplification used two PCR steps, and the second PCR step added sample barcodes and sequencing adapters. Sequencing of the libraries was done on either Illumina HiSeq 2500 (2x100 bp) or NovaSeq (2x150 bp). Per the authors' processing: Reads were demultiplexed and collapsed into UMI consensus sequences with MIGEC, and V(D)J alignment was performed with MiXCR. Vaccine-responding clonotypes were defined with edgeR using replicate PBMC samples, requiring FDR below 0.01 and a log2 fold change above 5 up to day 15. Each bulk clonotype received a CD4 or CD8 identity based on whether the sequenced CD4 or CD8 repertoire contained that clonotype at higher abundance. The public reads were reprocessed in TCRdb via fastp at Q25 and MiXCR, keeping in-frame beta chains. For every CDR3 protein sequence, its rows merge into one entry that carries the most common genes and DNA. TCRdb's processing, not the authors', yielded these V and J calls. For this sample there are around 100,000 distinct CDR3 sequences; 8.4% appear just once. The ten largest clones add up to 25% of the sample.

Study-level results and caveats: A small share of clonotypes occurred in both CD4 and CD8 compartments, likely arising from convergent recombination. The secondary T-cell response was weaker than the primary response but faster, peaking on day 5 instead of day 15. Most clones expanded after primary vaccination (roughly 96% of CD4 and around 88% of CD8) were re-detected after the booster, suggesting that broad memory maintenance occurred. The study included only two donors, which limits how far the findings can be generalized. FACS-sorted repertoires could contain abundant contaminating clonotypes from the bulk population, so computational filtering was required.

The chain is assembled from TRBV10-3 and TRBJ2-3; confidence is insufficient to name the D gene. This sequence was found in a man aged 25-40 years who received the YFV17D yellow fever vaccine. Here the sequenced sample was CD8+ T cells sorted from PBMCs, taken 45 days after the yellow fever booster vaccination. In nucleotide form, the sequence is TGTGCCATCAAGTGGTCTACAACAGATACGCAGTATTTT. Its protein is CAIKWSTTDTQYF.